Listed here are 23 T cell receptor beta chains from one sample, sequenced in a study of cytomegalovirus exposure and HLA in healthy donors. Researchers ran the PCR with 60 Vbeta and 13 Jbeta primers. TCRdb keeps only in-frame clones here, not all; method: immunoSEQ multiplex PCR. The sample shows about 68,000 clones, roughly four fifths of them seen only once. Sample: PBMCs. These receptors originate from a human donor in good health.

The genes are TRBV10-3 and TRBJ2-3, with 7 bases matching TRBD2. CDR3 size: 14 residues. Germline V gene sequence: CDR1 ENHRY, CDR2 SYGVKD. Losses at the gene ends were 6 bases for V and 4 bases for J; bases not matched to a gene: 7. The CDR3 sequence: CAISFGLDADTQYF. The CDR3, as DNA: TGTGCCATCAGCTTTGGACTAGATGCAGATACGCAGTATTTT.

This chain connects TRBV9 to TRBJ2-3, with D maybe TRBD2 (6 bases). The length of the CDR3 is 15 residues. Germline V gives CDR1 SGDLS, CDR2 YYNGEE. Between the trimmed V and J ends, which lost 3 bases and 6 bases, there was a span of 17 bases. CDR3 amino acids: CASSAVGGAEDTQYF. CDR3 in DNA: TGTGCCAGCAGCGCCGTCGGGGGAGCCGAGGATACGCAGTATTTT.

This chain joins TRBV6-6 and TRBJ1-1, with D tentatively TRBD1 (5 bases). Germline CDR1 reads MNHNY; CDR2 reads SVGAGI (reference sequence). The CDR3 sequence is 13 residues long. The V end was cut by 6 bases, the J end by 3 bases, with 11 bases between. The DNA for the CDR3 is TGTGCCAGCAGCCCCAGGGTCTACACTGAAGCTTTCTTT. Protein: CASSPRVYTEAFF.

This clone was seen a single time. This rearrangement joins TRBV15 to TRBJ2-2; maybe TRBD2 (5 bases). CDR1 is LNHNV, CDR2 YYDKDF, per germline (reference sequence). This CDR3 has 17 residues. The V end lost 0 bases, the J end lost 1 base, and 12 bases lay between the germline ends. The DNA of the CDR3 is TGTGCCACCAGCAGAGATTTCGGGGTAGGGAACACCGGGGAGCTGTTTTTT. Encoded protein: CATSRDFGVGNTGELFF. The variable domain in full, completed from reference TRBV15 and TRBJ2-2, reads DAMVIQNPRYQVTQFGKPVTLSCSQTLNHNVMYWYQQKSSQAPKLLFHYYDKDFNNEADTPDNFQSRRPNTSFCFLDIRSPGLGDTAMYLCATSRDFGVGNTGELFFGEGSRLTVL.

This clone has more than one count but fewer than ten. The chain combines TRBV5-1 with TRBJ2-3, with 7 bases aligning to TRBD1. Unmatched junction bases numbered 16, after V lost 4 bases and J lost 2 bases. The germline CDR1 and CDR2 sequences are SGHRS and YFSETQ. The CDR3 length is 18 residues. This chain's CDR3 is CASSIGRGGQRVTDTQYF. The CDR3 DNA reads TGCGCCAGCAGCATAGGGCGTGGGGGACAGCGCGTCACAGATACGCAGTATTTT.

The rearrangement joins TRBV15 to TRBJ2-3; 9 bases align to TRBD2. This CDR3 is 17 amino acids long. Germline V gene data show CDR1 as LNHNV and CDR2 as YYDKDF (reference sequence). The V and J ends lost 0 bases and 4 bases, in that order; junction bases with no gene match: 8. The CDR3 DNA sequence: TGTGCCACCAGCAGAGATCTGGGCGGGGGGGGTGCAGATACGCAGTATTTT. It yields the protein CATSRDLGGGGADTQYF.

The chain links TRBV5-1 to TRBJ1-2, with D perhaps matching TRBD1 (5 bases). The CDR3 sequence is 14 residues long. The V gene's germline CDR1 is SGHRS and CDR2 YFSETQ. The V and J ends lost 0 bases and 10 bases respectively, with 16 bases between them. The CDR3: CASSLDPSRQNYTF. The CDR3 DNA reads TGCGCCAGCAGCTTGGACCCGTCTAGACAGAACTACACCTTC.

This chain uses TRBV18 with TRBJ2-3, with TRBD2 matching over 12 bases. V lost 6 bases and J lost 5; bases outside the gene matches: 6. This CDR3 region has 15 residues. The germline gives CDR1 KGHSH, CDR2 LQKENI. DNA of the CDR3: TGTGCCAGCTCTCGGAGACTAGCGGGGGAAGATACGCAGTATTTT. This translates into CASSRRLAGEDTQYF.

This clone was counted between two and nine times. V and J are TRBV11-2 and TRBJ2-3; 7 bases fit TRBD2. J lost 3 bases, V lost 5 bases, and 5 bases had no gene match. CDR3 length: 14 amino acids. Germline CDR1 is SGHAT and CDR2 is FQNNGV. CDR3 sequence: CASSVGGGTDTQYF. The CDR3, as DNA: TGTGCCAGCAGCGTCGGGGGAGGGACAGATACGCAGTATTTT.

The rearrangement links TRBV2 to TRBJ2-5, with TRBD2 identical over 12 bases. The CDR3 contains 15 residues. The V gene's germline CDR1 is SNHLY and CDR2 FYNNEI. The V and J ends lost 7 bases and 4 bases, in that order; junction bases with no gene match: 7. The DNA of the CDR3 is TGTGCCAGCATGAGGCTAGCGGGGGGGCCAGAGACCCAGTACTTC. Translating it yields CASMRLAGGPETQYF.

CDR3 loop: CASSPRNVRDSNTEAFF. CDR3 in DNA: TGTGCCAGCTCACCACGGAATGTCCGGGACAGCAACACTGAAGCTTTCTTT. The V gene is TRBV18, the J gene TRBJ1-1; TRBD1 matches at 7 bases. The length of the CDR3 is 17 residues. Trimming took 1 base from V and 2 from J; bases not matched to a gene: 10. The germline V gene encodes CDR1 KGHSH and CDR2 LQKENI.

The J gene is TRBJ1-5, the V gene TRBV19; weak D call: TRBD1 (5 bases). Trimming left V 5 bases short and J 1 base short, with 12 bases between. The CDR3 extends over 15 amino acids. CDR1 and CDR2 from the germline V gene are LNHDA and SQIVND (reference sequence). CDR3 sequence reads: CASSLGARSNQPQHF. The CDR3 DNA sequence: TGTGCCAGTAGTTTAGGGGCGAGAAGCAATCAGCCCCAGCATTTT. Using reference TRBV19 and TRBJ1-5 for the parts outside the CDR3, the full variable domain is DGGITQSPKYLFRKEGQNVTLSCEQNLNHDAMYWYRQDPGQGLRLIYYSQIVNDFQKGDIAEGYSVSREKKESFPLTVTSAQKNPTAFYLCASSLGARSNQPQHFGDGTRLSIL.

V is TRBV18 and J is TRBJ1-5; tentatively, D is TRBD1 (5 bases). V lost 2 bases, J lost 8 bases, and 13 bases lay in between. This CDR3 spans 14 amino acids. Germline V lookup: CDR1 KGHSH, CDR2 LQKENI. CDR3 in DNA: TGTGCCAGCTCACCAATGGGCAGGGAAAAGCCCCAGCATTTT. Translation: CASSPMGREKPQHF.

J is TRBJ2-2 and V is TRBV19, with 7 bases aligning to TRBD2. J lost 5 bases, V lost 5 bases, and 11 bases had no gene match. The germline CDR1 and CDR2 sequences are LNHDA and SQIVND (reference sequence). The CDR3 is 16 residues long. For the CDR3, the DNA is TGTGCCAGTAGTCCGCGGGGGTCGTTGGTTACCGGGGAGCTGTTTTTT. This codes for CASSPRGSLVTGELFF. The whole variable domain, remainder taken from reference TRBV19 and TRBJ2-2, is DGGITQSPKYLFRKEGQNVTLSCEQNLNHDAMYWYRQDPGQGLRLIYYSQIVNDFQKGDIAEGYSVSREKKESFPLTVTSAQKNPTAFYLCASSPRGSLVTGELFFGEGSRLTVL.

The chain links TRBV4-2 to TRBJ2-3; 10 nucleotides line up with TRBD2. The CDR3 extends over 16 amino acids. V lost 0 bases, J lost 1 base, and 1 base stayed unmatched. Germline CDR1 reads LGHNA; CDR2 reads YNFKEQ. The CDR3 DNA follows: TGTGCCAGCAGCCAAGATCTAGCGGGGGGCACAGATACGCAGTATTTT. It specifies CASSQDLAGGTDTQYF.

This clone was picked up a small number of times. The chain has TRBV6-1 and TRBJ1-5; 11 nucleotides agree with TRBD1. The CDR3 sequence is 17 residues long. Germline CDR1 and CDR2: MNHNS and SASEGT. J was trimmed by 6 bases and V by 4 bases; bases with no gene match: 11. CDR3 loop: CASSVLRTGGLAQPQHF. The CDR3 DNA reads TGTGCCAGCAGTGTGCTGCGGACAGGGGGCTTAGCTCAGCCCCAGCATTTT.

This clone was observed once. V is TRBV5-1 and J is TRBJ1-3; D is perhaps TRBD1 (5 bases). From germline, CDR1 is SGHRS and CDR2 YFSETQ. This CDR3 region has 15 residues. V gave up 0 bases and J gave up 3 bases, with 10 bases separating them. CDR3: CASSLGQGRGNTIYF. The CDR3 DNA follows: TGCGCCAGCAGCTTGGGCCAGGGTCGTGGAAACACCATATATTTT.

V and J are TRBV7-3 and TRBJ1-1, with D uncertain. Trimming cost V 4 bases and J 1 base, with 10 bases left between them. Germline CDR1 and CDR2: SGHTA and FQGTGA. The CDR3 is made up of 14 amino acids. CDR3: CASSSGRGNTEAFF. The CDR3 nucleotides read TGTGCCAGCAGCTCTGGACGGGGGAACACTGAAGCTTTCTTT.

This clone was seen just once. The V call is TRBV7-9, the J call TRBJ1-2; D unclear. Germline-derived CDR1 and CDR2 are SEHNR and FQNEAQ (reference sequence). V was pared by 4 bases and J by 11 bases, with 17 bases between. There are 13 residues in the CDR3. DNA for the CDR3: TGTGCCAGCAGCTCTGCGGGGAGCCAGAGGTACACCTTC. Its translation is CASSSAGSQRYTF.

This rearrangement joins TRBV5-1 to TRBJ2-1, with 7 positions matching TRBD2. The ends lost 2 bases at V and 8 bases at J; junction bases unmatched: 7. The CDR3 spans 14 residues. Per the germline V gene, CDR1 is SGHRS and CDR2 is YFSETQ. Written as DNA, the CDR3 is TGCGCCAGCAGCTTACGGACCCGGGGGGATGAGCAGTTCTTC. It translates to CASSLRTRGDEQFF.

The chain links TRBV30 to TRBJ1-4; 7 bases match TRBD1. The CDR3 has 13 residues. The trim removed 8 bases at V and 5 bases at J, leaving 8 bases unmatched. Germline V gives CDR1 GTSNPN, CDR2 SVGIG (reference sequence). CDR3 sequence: CALGGRGNEKLFF. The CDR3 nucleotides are TGTGCCCTAGGGGGCAGGGGGAATGAAAAACTGTTTTTT.

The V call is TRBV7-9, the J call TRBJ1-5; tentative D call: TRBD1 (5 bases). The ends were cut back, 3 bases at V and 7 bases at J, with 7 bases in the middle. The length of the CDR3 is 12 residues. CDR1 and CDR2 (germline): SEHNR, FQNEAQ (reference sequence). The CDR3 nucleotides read TGTGCCAGCAGCTTGGGGGGACAGCCCCAGCATTTT. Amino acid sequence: CASSLGGQPQHF.

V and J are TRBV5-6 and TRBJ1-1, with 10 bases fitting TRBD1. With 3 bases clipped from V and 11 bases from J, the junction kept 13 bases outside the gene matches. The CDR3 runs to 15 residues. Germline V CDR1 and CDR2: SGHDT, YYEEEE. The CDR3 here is CASSSGTGVAGGAFF. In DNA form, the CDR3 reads TGTGCCAGCAGCTCCGGGACAGGGGTAGCCGGTGGGGCTTTCTTT.